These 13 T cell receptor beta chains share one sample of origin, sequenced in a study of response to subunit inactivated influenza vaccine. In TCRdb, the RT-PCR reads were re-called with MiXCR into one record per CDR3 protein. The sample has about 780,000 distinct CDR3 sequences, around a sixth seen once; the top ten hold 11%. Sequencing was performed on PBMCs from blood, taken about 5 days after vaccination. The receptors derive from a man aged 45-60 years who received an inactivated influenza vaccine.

This CDR3 is CATSRGSTGYEQFF. As DNA, the CDR3 is TGTGCCACCAGCAGAGGGTCGACAGGGTATGAGCAGTTCTTC. The genes are TRBV15 and TRBJ2-1; TRBD1 aligns across 7 bases. V dropped 1 base and J dropped 8; count of bases not matched to a gene: 5. The V gene's germline CDR1 is LNHNV and CDR2 YYDKDF (reference sequence). CDR3 length: 14 amino acids.

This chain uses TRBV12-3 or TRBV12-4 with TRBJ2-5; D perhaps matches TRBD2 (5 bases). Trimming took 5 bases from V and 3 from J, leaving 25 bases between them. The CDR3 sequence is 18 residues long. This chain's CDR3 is CASSRGRPWRPNEETQYF. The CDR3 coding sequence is TGTGCCAGCAGTCGGGGTCGTCCGTGGAGACCGAACGAAGAGACCCAGTACTTC.

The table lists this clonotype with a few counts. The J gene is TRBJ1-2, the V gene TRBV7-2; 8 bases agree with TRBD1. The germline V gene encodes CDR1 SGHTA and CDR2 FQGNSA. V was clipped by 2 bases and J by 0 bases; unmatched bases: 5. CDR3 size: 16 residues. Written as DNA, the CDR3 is TGTGCCAGCAGCTTACGTCGGACAGGGACTAACTATGGCTACACCTTC. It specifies CASSLRRTGTNYGYTF.

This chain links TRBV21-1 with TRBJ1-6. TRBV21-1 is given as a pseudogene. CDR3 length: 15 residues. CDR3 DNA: TGTGCCAGCAGCAATCGACGTCACTATAATTCACCCCTCCACTTT. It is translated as CASSNRRHYNSPLHF.

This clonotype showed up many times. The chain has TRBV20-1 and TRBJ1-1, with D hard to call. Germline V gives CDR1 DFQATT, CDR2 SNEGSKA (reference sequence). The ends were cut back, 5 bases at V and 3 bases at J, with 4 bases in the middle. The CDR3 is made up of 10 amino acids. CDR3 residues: CSAFDTEAFF. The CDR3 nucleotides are TGCAGTGCTTTCGACACTGAAGCTTTCTTT.

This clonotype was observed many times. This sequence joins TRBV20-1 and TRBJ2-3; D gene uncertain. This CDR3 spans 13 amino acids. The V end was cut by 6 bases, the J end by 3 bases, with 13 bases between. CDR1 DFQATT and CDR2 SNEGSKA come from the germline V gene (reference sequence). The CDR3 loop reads CSATRGETDTQYF. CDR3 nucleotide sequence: TGCAGTGCAACCCGCGGTGAGACAGATACGCAGTATTTT.

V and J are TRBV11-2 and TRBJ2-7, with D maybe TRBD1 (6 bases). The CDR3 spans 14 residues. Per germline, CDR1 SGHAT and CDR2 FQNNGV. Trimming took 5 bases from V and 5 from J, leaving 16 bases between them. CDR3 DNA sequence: TGTGCCAGCAGCAGGGACACCGTGGACAACGAGCAGTACTTC. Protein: CASSRDTVDNEQYF.

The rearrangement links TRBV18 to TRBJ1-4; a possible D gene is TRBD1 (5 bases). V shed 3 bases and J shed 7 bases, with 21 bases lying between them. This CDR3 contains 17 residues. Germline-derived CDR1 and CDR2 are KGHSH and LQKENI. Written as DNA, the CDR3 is TGTGCCAGCTCACCCAAGGCGCCGGGCCCGCAGGGTGAAAAACTGTTTTTT. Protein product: CASSPKAPGPQGEKLFF.

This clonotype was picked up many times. The CDR3 is CASSLNRDRGYEQYF. The CDR3, as DNA: TGTGCCAGCAGTTTAAACCGGGACAGGGGCTACGAGCAGTACTTC. The rearrangement uses TRBV12-3 or TRBV12-4 and TRBJ2-7, with 10 nucleotides matching TRBD1. The CDR3 contains 15 residues. The J segment lost 3 bases and the V segment lost 2 bases, leaving 4 bases of the junction unmatched.

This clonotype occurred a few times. The CDR3 protein is CASSPHRGQETQYF. In DNA form, the CDR3 reads TGTGCCAGCAGCCCCCATCGGGGGCAAGAGACCCAGTACTTC. The chain links TRBV12-3 or TRBV12-4 to TRBJ2-5; D might be TRBD2 (6 bases). The CDR3 is made up of 14 amino acids. Trimming removed 6 bases at V and 2 bases at J, with 13 bases between.

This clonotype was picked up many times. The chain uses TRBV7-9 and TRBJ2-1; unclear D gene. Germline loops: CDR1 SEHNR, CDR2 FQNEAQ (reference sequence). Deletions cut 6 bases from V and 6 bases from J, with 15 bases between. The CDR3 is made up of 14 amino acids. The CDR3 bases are TGTGCCAGCAGTCCCCCGTCTGGCGGCAATGAGCAGTTCTTC. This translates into CASSPPSGGNEQFF.

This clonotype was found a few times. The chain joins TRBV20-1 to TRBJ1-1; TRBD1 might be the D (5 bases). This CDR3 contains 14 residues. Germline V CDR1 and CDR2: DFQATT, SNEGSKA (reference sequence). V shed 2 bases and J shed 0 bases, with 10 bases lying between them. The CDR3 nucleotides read TGCAGTGCTAGATTAGGGGCGCTGAACACTGAAGCTTTCTTT. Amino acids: CSARLGALNTEAFF.

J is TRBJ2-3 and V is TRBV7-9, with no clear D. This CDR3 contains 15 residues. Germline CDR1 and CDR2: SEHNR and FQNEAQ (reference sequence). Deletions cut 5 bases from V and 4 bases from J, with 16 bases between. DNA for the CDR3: TGTGCCAGCAGCCTACTTTCTGGGGTGGCAGATACGCAGTATTTT. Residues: CASSLLSGVADTQYF.